Given below is one T cell receptor beta chain in context. No antigen is known for it. The donors belonged to the approximately 120-subject validation cohort, separate from the 666-subject first cohort. Clones were sequenced by immunoSEQ multiplex PCR, and TCRdb holds only the in-frame ones, with some missing. The sample carries hundreds of thousands of clones, roughly 88% recorded once. The data derive from a study of cytomegalovirus exposure and HLA in healthy donors. The overall study: The 130 or so validation repertoires, a later analysis reported, used the same platform as the approximately 700 first-cohort repertoires. Study-wide results and limits: Reportedly, diagnosis of cytomegalovirus status by the classifier showed high specificity and sensitivity. According to a later analysis, TCR clusters from the first cohort tended to co-occur in the 110 or so validation repertoires.

The CDR3 loop spans 15 amino acids. V was trimmed by 1 base and J by 4 bases, leaving 15 bases between them. Germline values: CDR1 SGHNT, CDR2 YYREEE (reference sequence). The chain is built from TRBV5-4 and TRBJ2-7, with D possibly TRBD2 on 7 matching bases. The sequence derives from a woman aged 18-29 years in good health and CMV-seronegative. Sample: PBMCs. The CDR3 bases are TGTGCCAGCAGCTTGAGGGGGGGCGTAAGTTACGAGCAGTACTTC. Amino acids: CASSLRGGVSYEQYF.